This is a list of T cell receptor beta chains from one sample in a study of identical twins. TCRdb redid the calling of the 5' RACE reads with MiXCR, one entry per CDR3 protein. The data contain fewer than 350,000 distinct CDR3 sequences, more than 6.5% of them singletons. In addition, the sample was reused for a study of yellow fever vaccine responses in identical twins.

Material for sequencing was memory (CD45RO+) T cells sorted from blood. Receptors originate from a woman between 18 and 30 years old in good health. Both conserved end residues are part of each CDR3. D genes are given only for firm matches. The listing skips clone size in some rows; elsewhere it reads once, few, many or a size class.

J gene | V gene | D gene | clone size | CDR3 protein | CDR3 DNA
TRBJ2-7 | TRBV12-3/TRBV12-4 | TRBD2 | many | CASSSAGTSGRNEQYF | TGTGCCAGCAGTTCCGCCGGGACTAGCGGGAGGAACGAGCAGTACTTC
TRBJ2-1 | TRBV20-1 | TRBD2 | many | CSASSLAGPGYNEQFF | TGCAGTGCTAGCAGTCTAGCGGGCCCCGGCTACAATGAGCAGTTCTTC
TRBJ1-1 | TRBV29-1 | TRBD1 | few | CSVDSAGGPAFF | TGCAGCGTTGATTCCGCAGGGGGTCCCGCTTTCTTT
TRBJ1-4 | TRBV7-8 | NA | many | CASSRPRDANNEKLFF | TGTGCCAGCAGCCGCCCTCGGGATGCTAATAATGAAAAACTGTTTTTT
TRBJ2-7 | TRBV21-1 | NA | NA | CARSPGLLFYEQYF | TGTGCCAGGAGCCCTGGGCTCCTCTTCTACGAGCAGTACTTC
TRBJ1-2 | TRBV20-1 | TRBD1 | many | CSARGTGESEGYTF | TGCAGTGCTAGAGGCACAGGGGAGTCTGAAGGCTACACCTTC
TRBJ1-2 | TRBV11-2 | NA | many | CASSSGQTYGYTF | TGTGCCAGCAGCTCTGGACAGACCTATGGCTACACCTTC
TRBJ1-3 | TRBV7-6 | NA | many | CASSSQGTGNTIYF | TGTGCCAGCAGCTCCCAGGGGACCGGAAACACCATATATTTT
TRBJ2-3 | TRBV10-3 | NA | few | CAIRNTSPRLGDTQYF | TGTGCCATCAGAAACACTAGCCCCCGATTGGGAGATACGCAGTATTTT
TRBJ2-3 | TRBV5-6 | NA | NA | CASSLVRGGSRADTQYF | TGTGCCAGCAGCTTGGTTCGAGGTGGGAGTAGGGCAGATACGCAGTATTTT
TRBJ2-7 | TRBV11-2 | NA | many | CASSWEQAYEQYF | TGTGCCAGCAGCTGGGAACAGGCCTACGAGCAGTACTTC
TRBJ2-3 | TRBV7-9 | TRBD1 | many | CASSRGQFLSTDTQYF | TGTGCCAGCAGTCGGGGACAGTTCCTTAGCACAGATACGCAGTATTTT
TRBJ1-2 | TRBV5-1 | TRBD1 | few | CASSLAGGTGYGYTF | TGCGCCAGCAGCTTGGCGGGCGGGACAGGATATGGCTACACCTTC
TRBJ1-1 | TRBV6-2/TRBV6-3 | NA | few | CASRLGQLNTEAFF | TGTGCCAGCAGGCTCGGACAGTTGAACACTGAAGCTTTCTTT
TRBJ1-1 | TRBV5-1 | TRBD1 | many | CASSTDRRTEAFF | TGCGCCAGCAGCACGGACAGGAGGACTGAAGCTTTCTTT
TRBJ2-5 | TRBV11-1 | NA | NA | CASSPRQGRIETGETQYF | TGTGCCAGCAGCCCCCGGCAGGGGAGGATAGAGACGGGAGAGACCCAGTACTTC
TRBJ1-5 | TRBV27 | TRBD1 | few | CASSSGTDRNQPQHF | TGTGCCAGCAGTTCCGGGACAGATCGCAATCAGCCCCAGCATTTT
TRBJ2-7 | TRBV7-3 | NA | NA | CASSSGLGEQYF | TGTGCCAGCAGCTCGGGACTGGGGGAGCAGTACTTC
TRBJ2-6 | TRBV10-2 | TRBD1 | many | CASRPTGGSGANVLTF | TGCGCCAGCAGACCAACAGGGGGCTCTGGGGCCAACGTCCTGACTTTC
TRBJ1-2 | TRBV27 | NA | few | CASRNSDGSQGYTF | TGTGCCAGCAGAAACAGCGATGGGTCTCAGGGCTACACCTTC
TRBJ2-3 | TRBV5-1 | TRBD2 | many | CASRTERGLSTDTQYF | TGCGCCAGCAGAACGGAGCGGGGCCTGAGCACAGATACGCAGTATTTT
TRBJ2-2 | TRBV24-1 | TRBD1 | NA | CATSYLPTRGRGYTGELFF | TGTGCCACCAGTTATTTGCCCACCAGGGGGCGCGGGTACACCGGGGAGCTGTTTTTT